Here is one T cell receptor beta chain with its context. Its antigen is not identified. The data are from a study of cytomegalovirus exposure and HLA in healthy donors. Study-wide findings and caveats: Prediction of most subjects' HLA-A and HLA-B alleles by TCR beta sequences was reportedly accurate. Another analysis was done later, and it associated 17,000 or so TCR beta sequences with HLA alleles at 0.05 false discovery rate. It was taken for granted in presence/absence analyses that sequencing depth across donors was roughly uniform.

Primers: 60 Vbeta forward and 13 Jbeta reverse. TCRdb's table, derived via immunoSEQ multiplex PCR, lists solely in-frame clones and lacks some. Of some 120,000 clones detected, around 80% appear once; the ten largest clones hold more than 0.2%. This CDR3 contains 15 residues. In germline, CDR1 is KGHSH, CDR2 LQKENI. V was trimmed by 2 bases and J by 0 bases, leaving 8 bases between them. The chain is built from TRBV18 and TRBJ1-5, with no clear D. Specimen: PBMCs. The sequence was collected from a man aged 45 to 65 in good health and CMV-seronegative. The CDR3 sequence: CASSPNTVSNQPQHF. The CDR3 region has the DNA TGTGCCAGCTCACCAAATACGGTTAGCAATCAGCCCCAGCATTTT. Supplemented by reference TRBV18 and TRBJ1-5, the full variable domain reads NAGVMQNPRHLVRRRGQEARLRCSPMKGHSHVYWYRQLPEEGLKFMVYLQKENIIDESGMPKERFSAEFPKEGPSILRIQQVVRGDSAAYFCASSPNTVSNQPQHFGDGTRLSIL.